This T cell receptor beta chain was sequenced for a study of shared T cell receptors in the human thymus. Some clones are missing from TCRdb's copy, which holds only in-frame ones; the method was immunoSEQ multiplex PCR. The table records fewer than 700,000 clones, approximately 87% of them present only once. These records were also assigned to another study, of human thymus T cells. In that study: Surgeons resected thymus tissue during corrective heart surgery. Both thymic and peripheral blood repertoires showed apparently biased V and J usage. In unrelated individuals, thymic repertoires overlapped highly, according to related research.

Sequencing was carried out using thymocytes. The receptor's source is a boy younger than two with a congenital heart defect.

CDR3 sequence: CASTSDQPNYGYTF. CDR3 bases: TGTGCCAGCACCTCAGATCAACCTAACTATGGCTACACCTTC. The V call is TRBV7-9, the J call TRBJ1-2; D is ambiguous. The CDR3 is 14 amino acids. Germline V gives CDR1 SEHNR, CDR2 FQNEAQ (reference sequence). Trimming cost V 7 bases and J 0 bases, with 12 bases left between them. Together with reference TRBV7-9 and TRBJ1-2, the CDR3 gives the full variable domain: DTGVSQNPRHKITKRGQNVTFRCDPISEHNRLYWYRQTLGQGPEFLTYFQNEAQLEKSRLLSDRFSAERPKGSFSTLEIQRTEQGDSAMYLCASTSDQPNYGYTFGSGTRLTVV.